This TCR beta chain was sequenced during a study of cytomegalovirus exposure and HLA in healthy donors listed by TCRdb under 2017. For the study in its entirety: An earlier analysis of several hundred of the donors reported 250 to 350 Gb of sequence data and 90 million to 120 million unique TCR beta sequences obtained from approximately 180 million T cells. Roughly 300 gigabases of sequencing data and tens of millions of unique TCR sequences were included in an early release covering roughly 600 HLA-typed donors. Of the approximately 400 genotyped donors, 80% to 90% were placed in the genetic ancestry cluster associated with self-reported Caucasian donors. The aim of the study was to test whether cataloging public T cell receptors could identify signatures of past pathogen exposure. The study used immunosequencing to profile the T cell repertoires of hundreds of subjects and linked those repertoires to cytomegalovirus serostatus. Besides the first cohort of about 730 subjects, a separate validation cohort made up of 120 different subjects was used. To predict cytomegalovirus infection status, the study combined high-throughput TCR immunosequencing, statistical association of individual TCRs with disease status, and machine learning. To study patterns of TCR occurrence, a later analysis re-analyzed previously published TCR beta repertoires from around 670 donors and added high-resolution HLA genotyping. Rather than drawing on any new phenotypic data, the later analysis identified candidate immune exposures from TCR beta sequences and the way those sequences occurred across donors. To decide whether each TCR beta V gene segment behaved as functional or pseudogenic, an earlier analysis of approximately 620 of the donors relied on high-throughput TCR beta sequencing. Alongside the repertoire data, information on donor age, sex, ethnicity and CMV serostatus was compiled. In a later genetic analysis, genome-wide SNP genotypes for about 65% of the 666 donors were used, and that subset was treated as a discovery cohort. All discovery cohort repertoires had been generated using a single sequencing platform. Both class I and class II loci were covered by HLA typing, at four-digit resolution. The number of typed donors differed by locus: roughly 629-640 for A, B, C, DRB1 and DQB1; 500 to 550 for DQA1; some 610 for DPA1; and about 450 for DPB1. A handful of DR-DQ haplotypes were handled as single units for association and clustering because linkage in the cohort was strong. Among some 410 genotyped donors of the cohort, an average of approximately 200,000 unique TCR beta nucleotide sequences was sequenced per donor, of which approximately 19% were non-productive. Results and caveats for the whole study, not just this receptor: The study listed 150 to 200 TCR beta chains as associated with cytomegalovirus. A later analysis found that HLA-associated TCR beta chains were more clonally expanded and had lower generation probabilities than equally common non-associated chains. In vitro tests confirmed that a few of the cytomegalovirus-associated TCR beta chains recognize cytomegalovirus antigens. Across donors, most TCR sequences were observed very rarely, whereas some public TCRs were present in many individuals. The cohort was sequenced for TCR beta chains only, and without alpha or paired-chain data the features that could be detected were limited. A further reported finding was that TCR beta sequences accurately predicted the HLA-A and HLA-B alleles for most subjects in the first cohort. Some IMGT-functional V segments, including TRBV6-2 and TRBV6-3, could not be told apart with the 87-base-pair reads, so those segments were excluded. Approximately 18 rarely observed V segments, including chromosome 9 orphons, were excluded from the earlier analysis of several hundred of the donors because counts were too low. The sequencing pipeline was judged likely to have produced a cluster of highly shared sequence variants as a technical artifact. A later analysis found that TCR association rates varied across HLA loci, with DRB1 alleles showing the most associated TCRs and HLA-C alleles the fewest. In a later analysis, most CMV-associated TCR beta chains were found to appear HLA-restricted, with HLA associations seemingly driven largely by CMV exposure. Because some donors lacked HLA typing at each locus, the association tests relied only on the typed subset. In both the original and validation cohorts, the classifier was reported to diagnose cytomegalovirus status with high specificity and sensitivity. Correlated functional status among segregating V segments might reflect linkage disequilibrium, but an unknown experimental factor could not be ruled out. When HLA alleles, especially DR and DQ, strongly co-occurred, attributing TCR associations to individual alleles was difficult. The authors suggested that the approach could potentially be extended to other disease states and immunological phenotypes. The presence/absence analyses assumed that sequencing depth was roughly uniform across donors, and that assumption may not be true. An earlier analysis of around 500 of the donors showed that most TCR beta V segments appeared in productive rearrangements either about 90% or about 30% of the time, which broadly matched IMGT annotations. In a later analysis, several top co-occurrence clusters were reported to appear linked to parvovirus B19, influenza, CMV and Epstein-Barr virus. In a later genetic analysis, fewer N-insertions in productive TCRs were reported among donors in an Asian-associated ancestry cluster than the 666-donor mean. The only immune exposure information available for the cohort was CMV serostatus. Specific HLA alleles were associated with more than 15,000 TCR beta sequences at a false discovery rate of 0.05 in a later analysis. An association between a missense DCLRE1C variant and V-gene and J-gene trimming of TCR beta chains was found in a later genetic analysis and replicated in an independent cohort.

Turning to this clone: Its antigen is still unknown. Qualities for individual bases were not recorded, and no much larger clone is one base off.

Library preparation was by the immunoSEQ multiplex PCR assay. A mixture of 60 forward primers for TCR Vbeta segments and 13 reverse primers for TCR Jbeta segments was used in the multiplex PCR. Amplification of the CDR3 region of rearranged TCR beta genes was performed with a multiplex PCR assay on genomic DNA. Amplified TCR beta libraries were sequenced as 87-base-pair reads on the Illumina HiSeq System. The source study handled its data this way. A later analysis counted approximately 74 million unique TCR beta chains across the 550 to 750 repertoires, and about 10 million of these chains were shared by at least two donors. A nearest-neighbor algorithm error-corrected the raw reads and collapsed the reads into unique sequences, merging closely related sequences to remove PCR and sequencing errors. To assign V, D and J gene segments, CDR3 sequences were aligned to IMGT reference sequences. For a sequence to be retained, at least a six-nucleotide match to both a V gene segment and a J gene segment was required. A rearrangement was called productive if the CDR3 had no stop codons and remained in frame with V and J, and every other rearrangement was called non-productive. CDR3 was defined according to IMGT convention as the region running from the second conserved V-encoded cysteine to the conserved J-encoded phenylalanine. In an earlier analysis of more than 550 of the donors, sequences lacking an unambiguous match to a single V gene segment were excluded. In an earlier analysis of some 590 of the donors, a V segment was called functional when productive rearrangements were above 56.7%, and segregating when the standard deviation between donors exceeded 5%. To diagnose cytomegalovirus status from the catalog of TCR beta chain sequences, a statistical classification framework was built. In a later analysis, V and J genes were assigned by comparing TCR nucleotide sequences against IMGT/GENE-DB human TR gene sequences. A later analysis assigned CDR3 sequences and most-parsimonious VDJ recombination scenarios with the TCRdist pipeline. In a later analysis, each TCR beta chain was defined by its CDR3 amino acid sequence together with its V-gene family, and reads lacking a unique V-gene family were excluded. To address suspected cross-contamination and a sequencing artifact, a later analysis removed around 600 highly shared, low-generation-probability nucleotide sequences. A later analysis calculated a clonal expansion index for each public chain from normalized within-repertoire ranks of inferred template counts. A later analysis computed generation probabilities with a VDJ recombination model fitted to out-of-frame rearrangements, and checked the results against IGoR. A later analysis scored TCR-TCR, TCR-HLA and TCR-CMV co-occurrence with hypergeometric tests, applying a repertoire-size bias correction to TCR pairs. False discovery rates were estimated in a later analysis by permuting HLA or CMV assignments 20 times. In a later analysis, co-occurring TCRs were grouped using DBSCAN, with TCRdist sequence similarity added in when clustering inside HLA-allele-positive subsets. For co-occurrence clustering, repertoires with fewer than 30,000 or more than 120,000 public chains were excluded, along with 4 to 6 repertoires with anomalous nucleotide sharing. TCRdb holds this immuneACCESS table with in-frame rearrangements only. Some clones are missing; in checked studies, unresolved V genes explain under half, and the rest has no known cause. V, J and clone size were drawn from that table, and D and trimming were deduced from the DNA. The sample table contains approximately 280,000 clones; only one count was recorded for roughly 89% of them. The ten most abundant clones make up around 4% of the sample.

The cohort consisted of 670 or so healthy bone marrow donors. At the time of sampling, all cohort members were nominally healthy, though unrecorded immune exposures were likely present. The donor tested CMV seropositive, placing the donor among the 289 seropositive members of the cohort. A peripheral blood sample was collected from each donor, and TCR beta sequencing was performed on peripheral blood mononuclear cells. Genomic DNA was extracted from the blood cell samples with the Qiagen DNeasy Blood Extraction Kit. The CDR1 and CDR2 encoded by the germline V gene are MDHEN and SYDVKM. Trimming accounts for 5 bases at V and 4 bases at J, while the number of junction bases matched to no gene is 9. Spanning cysteine to phenylalanine, the CDR3 consists of 16 amino acids. The read is trimmed to its CDR3 DNA, 48 bases read in frame from base 1.

The V gene is TRBV28 and the J gene is TRBJ2-1; 9 junctional bases match TRBD1. Sample: PBMCs. This TCR was recovered from a middle-aged man in good health and CMV-seropositive. The DNA sequence is given as TGTGCCAGCAGTGCCTCGGGGACAGGGTCTTACAATGAGCAGTTCTTC. It translates as CASSASGTGSYNEQFF.